Presented here are 28 T cell receptor beta chains from one specimen sequenced in a study of a mutant IDH1 vaccine in newly diagnosed glioma. The time point is: week 47, end of study. Vaccination used 300 ug of mutant IDH1 20-mer peptide per dose, with topical imiquimod. No antigen is known for these receptors. Assay: immunoSEQ multiplex PCR; the TCRdb copy retains only in-frame clones and omits some. The profile shows roughly 51,000 clones, around 84% of them singletons. The specimen was PBMCs, collected from a glioma patient whose treatment included an IDH1 peptide vaccine. The receptors stem from a woman aged 25 to 45 with glioma. Some clones in this sample may be carry-over from other donors' samples.

This sequence joins TRBV4-1 and TRBJ2-7, with 7 positions matching TRBD1. The ends lost 0 bases at V and 7 bases at J; junction bases unmatched: 9. This CDR3 contains 15 residues. CDR1 MGHRA and CDR2 YSYEKL come from the germline V gene. CDR3 sequence reads: CASSQDSKGAEEQYF. The DNA of the CDR3 is TGCGCCAGCAGCCAAGATAGTAAGGGGGCTGAAGAGCAGTACTTC.

The chain links TRBV14 to TRBJ2-7; TRBD2 is a possible D gene (6 bases). The CDR3 is made up of 14 amino acids. The V gene lost 4 bases and the J gene lost 3 bases, with 13 bases spanning the gap. Germline V CDR1 and CDR2: SGHDN, FVKESK. Here the CDR3 reads CASSPGEAIYEQYF. CDR3 coding DNA: TGTGCCAGCAGCCCGGGAGAAGCCATCTACGAGCAGTACTTC.

V and J are TRBV19 and TRBJ1-6; 9 nucleotides align to TRBD1. This CDR3 contains 15 residues. Germline assignment: CDR1 LNHDA and CDR2 SQIVND (reference sequence). With 9 bases clipped from V and 1 base from J, the junction kept 4 bases outside the gene matches. CDR3 DNA: TGTGCCAGCACGGACAGGGGTTCCTATAATTCACCCCTCCACTTT. This translates into CASTDRGSYNSPLHF.

The chain joins TRBV5-4 to TRBJ2-1, with 13 bases that match TRBD2. V lost 2 bases, J lost 6 bases, and 2 bases stayed unmatched. Looked up from germline, CDR1 is SGHNT and CDR2 is YYREEE (reference sequence). The CDR3 loop spans 15 amino acids. The CDR3 nucleotides read TGTGCCAGCAGCTTACGGACTAGCGGGAGCAATGAGCAGTTCTTC. Translated, it gives CASSLRTSGSNEQFF.

The rearrangement links TRBV6-1 to TRBJ1-2; 7 bases align to TRBD1. CDR1 is MNHNS, CDR2 SASEGT, per germline. Unmatched junction bases numbered 6, after V lost 3 bases and J lost 5 bases. The CDR3 consists of 14 residues. CDR3 sequence: CASSERQGWYGYTF. The CDR3 DNA follows: TGTGCCAGCAGTGAGAGACAGGGATGGTATGGCTACACCTTC.

The V call is TRBV19, the J call TRBJ2-2; possible D gene TRBD1, 6 bases. Trimming removed 5 bases from V and 1 base from J, with 20 bases in between. The germline CDR1 and CDR2 sequences are LNHDA and SQIVND (reference sequence). The CDR3 length is 18 residues. The CDR3 nucleotides read TGTGCCAGTAGTGGATATCCAGGGGAAAATCGGAACACCGGGGAGCTGTTTTTT. Encoded protein: CASSGYPGENRNTGELFF.

J is TRBJ2-3 and V is TRBV5-4; no reliable D call. With 2 bases removed from V and 6 bases from J, the gap between germline ends came to 10 bases. CDR3 length: 13 residues. Germline V lookup: CDR1 SGHNT, CDR2 YYREEE (reference sequence). Written as DNA, the CDR3 is TGTGCCAGCAGCTTTAACCCGGAGGATACGCAGTATTTT. This codes for CASSFNPEDTQYF. Drawing the rest from reference TRBV5-4 and TRBJ2-3, the complete variable domain is ETGVTQSPTHLIKTRGQQVTLRCSSQSGHNTVSWYQQALGQGPQFIFQYYREEENGRGNFPPRFSGLQFPNYSSELNVNALELDDSALYLCASSFNPEDTQYFGPGTRLTVL.

The CDR3 sequence is CASSSRGNEQFF. CDR3 coding DNA: TGTGCCAGCAGCTCCCGGGGGAATGAGCAGTTCTTC. The chain links TRBV13 to TRBJ2-1; TRBD2 is a possible D gene (6 bases). The CDR3 is made up of 12 amino acids. Trimming pared 4 bases from V and 7 bases from J, leaving 8 bases between. Germline loops: CDR1 PRHDT, CDR2 FYEKMQ (reference sequence).

This clone appeared once. This rearrangement joins TRBV7-2 to TRBJ1-1, with D perhaps matching TRBD1 (5 bases). This CDR3 is built from 15 residues. CDR1 is SGHTA, CDR2 FQGNSA, per germline. Trimming stripped 4 bases from V and 1 base from J, with 13 bases between. CDR3 in DNA: TGTGCCAGCAGCTCCCGCCGGCAGGGGAACACTGAAGCTTTCTTT. Protein product: CASSSRRQGNTEAFF.

V gene TRBV2 combines with J gene TRBJ2-6; D perhaps matches TRBD1 (6 bases). The length of the CDR3 is 17 residues. The V end lost 6 bases, the J end lost 0 bases, and 15 bases lay between the germline ends. Germline V CDR1 and CDR2: SNHLY, FYNNEI. CDR3 in DNA: TGTGCCAGCAGCCCCGGACAGACCTACTCTGGGGCCAACGTCCTGACTTTC. Amino acid sequence: CASSPGQTYSGANVLTF.

The V call is TRBV28, the J call TRBJ1-2, with 7 bases lining up with TRBD1. This CDR3 spans 15 amino acids. Germline assignment: CDR1 MDHEN and CDR2 SYDVKM. The trim removed 7 bases at V and 6 bases at J, leaving 14 bases unmatched. The CDR3 sequence: CASNSGQISIDGYTF. DNA for the CDR3: TGTGCCAGCAATTCGGGACAGATCTCTATAGATGGCTACACCTTC.

V is TRBV5-6 and J is TRBJ2-7, with D hard to call. From germline, CDR1 is SGHDT and CDR2 YYEEEE. The V gene lost 0 bases and the J gene lost 5 bases, with 6 bases spanning the gap. The CDR3 is 12 residues long. CDR3 amino acids: CASSLVEHEQYF. Here the CDR3 DNA reads TGTGCCAGCAGCTTGGTAGAGCACGAGCAGTACTTC.

This clone was picked up a small number of times. The CDR3 reads CASSVSGNTEAFF. The CDR3 DNA sequence: TGTGCCAGTAGTGTGTCAGGGAACACTGAAGCTTTCTTT. The chain recombines TRBV19 with TRBJ1-1; D is unclear. This CDR3 has 13 residues. CDR1 and CDR2 from the germline V gene are LNHDA and SQIVND (reference sequence). Between the trimmed V and J ends, which lost 5 bases and 1 base, there was a span of 8 bases.

The chain is built from TRBV6-4 and TRBJ2-1; 9 bases match TRBD1. Germline V CDR1 and CDR2: MRHNA, SNTAGT. The V and J ends lost 2 bases and 8 bases, in that order; junction bases with no gene match: 4. The CDR3 is 14 amino acids. The CDR3 DNA is TGTGCCAGCAGTGACGGGACAGGGCGCGATGAGCAGTTCTTC. Translated, it gives CASSDGTGRDEQFF.

This clone was counted once. V is TRBV29-1 and J is TRBJ1-2; the match to TRBD1 covers 9 bases. This CDR3 spans 17 amino acids. CDR1 SQVTM and CDR2 ANQGSEA come from the germline V gene. J gave up 3 bases and V 3 bases, and 14 bases lay outside the gene matches. The CDR3 region is CSVDGTGGEWGDYGYTF. The CDR3, as DNA: TGCAGCGTTGATGGTACAGGGGGCGAATGGGGTGACTATGGCTACACCTTC.

V usage is TRBV29-1 and J usage is TRBJ2-5; D is possibly TRBD2 (5 bases). The germline V gene has CDR1 SQVTM and CDR2 ANQGSEA. V was clipped by 1 base and J by 3 bases, with 6 bases between them. The CDR3 consists of 12 residues. This CDR3 reads CSVEGGEETQYF. CDR3 coding DNA: TGCAGCGTTGAAGGGGGAGAAGAGACCCAGTACTTC. Combining the CDR3 with reference TRBV29-1 and TRBJ2-5 gives the whole variable domain SAVISQKPSRDICQRGTSLTIQCQVDSQVTMMFWYRQQPGQSLTLIATANQGSEATYESGFVIDKFPISRPNLTFSTLTVSNMSPEDSSIYLCSVEGGEETQYFGPGTRLLVL.

CDR3 protein: CASSPQRGTEAFF. Written as DNA, the CDR3 is TGTGCCAGCAGCCCACAACGGGGAACTGAAGCTTTCTTT. The chain links TRBV11-2 to TRBJ1-1; D is ambiguous. The CDR3 runs 13 residues. Trimming took 5 bases from V and 5 from J, leaving 12 bases between them. Germline loops: CDR1 SGHAT, CDR2 FQNNGV.

The count of this clone is one. The chain carries TRBV7-3 and TRBJ1-1; D perhaps matches TRBD1 (6 bases). There are 15 residues in the CDR3. CDR1 SGHTA and CDR2 FQGTGA come from the germline V gene. V was shortened by 7 bases and J by 4 bases, with 19 bases between the two germline ends. CDR3 sequence (DNA): TGTGCCAGCAAAAAGCGGGGGGGCGAGGGCACTGAAGCTTTCTTT. Translating it yields CASKKRGGEGTEAFF.

J is TRBJ2-5 and V is TRBV13, with D unresolved. This CDR3 region has 11 residues. Germline V gene lookup returns CDR1 PRHDT and CDR2 FYEKMQ (reference sequence). V lost 5 bases and J 6 bases, leaving 7 bases between the germline ends. The CDR3: CASSLRQTQYF. The DNA of the CDR3 is TGTGCCAGCAGCCTCCGGCAGACCCAGTACTTC.

The chain uses TRBV2 and TRBJ2-7; 8 nucleotides line up with TRBD2. This CDR3 has 14 residues. Germline CDR1 SNHLY, CDR2 FYNNEI. V was pared by 6 bases and J by 0 bases, with 4 bases of the junction left unmatched. CDR3 region: CASRSSGYSYEQYF. As DNA, the CDR3 is TGTGCCAGCAGGTCTAGCGGGTACTCCTACGAGCAGTACTTC.

The rearrangement links TRBV29-1 to TRBJ1-5, with TRBD1 matching 8 bases. This CDR3 is built from 11 residues. The ends lost 5 bases at V and 14 bases at J; junction bases unmatched: 8. The germline gives CDR1 SQVTM, CDR2 ANQGSEA. The CDR3 sequence is CSVSDRGGKHF. The CDR3 bases are TGCAGCGTTTCCGACAGGGGTGGAAAGCATTTT.

The chain has TRBV7-9 and TRBJ2-3, with 8 bases fitting TRBD2. The CDR3 totals 16 residues. The trim removed 0 bases at V and 0 bases at J, leaving 2 bases unmatched. Germline V gene data show CDR1 as SEHNR and CDR2 as FQNEAQ (reference sequence). The CDR3 DNA is TGTGCCAGCAGCTTAGCAGGCGGGAGGAGCACAGATACGCAGTATTTT. The encoded protein is CASSLAGGRSTDTQYF.

The gene calls are TRBV27 and TRBJ2-2, with 13 bases that match TRBD2. CDR3 length: 21 amino acids. The V gene end was trimmed by 0 bases and the J gene end by 0 bases; junction bases not matched to a gene: 10. From germline, CDR1 is MNHEY and CDR2 SMNVEV (reference sequence). The CDR3 DNA reads TGTGCCAGCAGTTTATCCCCGGGACTAGCGGGAAGCCACGCGAACACCGGGGAGCTGTTTTTT. It yields the protein CASSLSPGLAGSHANTGELFF.

The chain uses TRBV5-4 and TRBJ2-7, with 7 bases lining up with TRBD2. Germline V gene data show CDR1 as SGHNT and CDR2 as YYREEE (reference sequence). The CDR3 is 14 residues long. Losses at the gene ends were 2 bases for V and 4 bases for J; bases not matched to a gene: 6. CDR3 amino acids: CASSFGGGEYEQYF. CDR3 sequence (DNA): TGTGCCAGCAGCTTTGGGGGAGGGGAGTACGAGCAGTACTTC.

The chain combines TRBV5-1 with TRBJ2-7, with D perhaps matching TRBD2 (5 bases). Germline CDR1 reads SGHRS; CDR2 reads YFSETQ. This CDR3 has 14 residues. The V gene lost 4 bases and the J gene lost 1 base, with 12 bases spanning the gap. The CDR3 reads CASSPGKSSYEQYF. The CDR3 DNA is TGCGCCAGCAGCCCGGGGAAAAGTTCCTACGAGCAGTACTTC.

The chain couples TRBV13 to TRBJ2-7, with a weak D call TRBD1 (5 bases). Germline V gene lookup returns CDR1 PRHDT and CDR2 FYEKMQ (reference sequence). V shed 1 base and J shed 2 bases, with 12 bases lying between them. The CDR3 is 15 amino acids. The CDR3 DNA reads TGTGCCAGCAGCTTAGTAAAGGGGCTGGCCTACGAGCAGTACTTC. It yields the protein CASSLVKGLAYEQYF.

This chain connects TRBV5-5 to TRBJ2-1; D not resolved. V was shortened by 2 bases and J by 8 bases, with 20 bases between the two germline ends. The CDR3 length is 16 residues. Germline CDR1 SGHKS, CDR2 YYEKEE (reference sequence). CDR3 nucleotides: TGTGCCAGCAGCTTTAGAGAAGGTCCAAACAACCATGAGCAGTTCTTC. This gives the protein CASSFREGPNNHEQFF.

The V and J genes are TRBV30 and TRBJ2-7; the D gene is possibly TRBD2 (6 bases). The CDR3 runs 14 residues. Germline assignment: CDR1 GTSNPN and CDR2 SVGIG (reference sequence). The V end lost 3 bases, the J end lost 3 bases, and 15 bases lay between the germline ends. The CDR3 nucleotides read TGTGCCTGGAGGTACGGCGGGGCTGACTACGAGCAGTACTTC. Translating gives CAWRYGGADYEQYF.